This T cell receptor (beta chain) was sequenced for a study of blood T cell repertoires in COVID-19. Overall study context: T cells, B-cell-depleted T cells, or PBMCs supplied cDNA or gDNA.

The germline CDR1 and CDR2 sequences are GTSNPN and SVGIG (reference sequence). The CDR3 spans 12 residues. Trimming shortened V by 2 bases and J by 3 bases, and 7 bases separated the two germline ends. Generated by immunoSEQ multiplex PCR, the TCRdb table keeps only in-frame clones and is missing some. The sample contains about 91,000 clones, about 86% of which appear only once. The chain is built from TRBV30 and TRBJ1-1; D is possibly TRBD1 (5 bases). The source of this sequence is a woman aged 70 to 79 with acute or convalescent COVID-19. The material sequenced was peripheral blood. In nucleotides, the CDR3 is TGTGCCTGGAGTTCACAGGACACTGAAGCTTTCTTT. The encoded protein is CAWSSQDTEAFF.